The rows below give T cell receptor beta chains drawn from one sample of a study of metastatic and nonmetastatic thyroid tumors. TCRdb redid the clone calls on the PCR reads using MiXCR. The sample lists some 25,000 clones, approximately 20% occurring once. Sequencing was carried out using blood. These receptors originate from a male donor with papillary thyroid cancer or a benign thyroid nodule (not recorded which). Some clones in this sample may be carry-over from other donors' samples. CDR3s include the opening cysteine and the closing phenylalanine or tryptophan. Fields, in order: V gene, D gene, clone size, J gene, CDR3 protein, CDR3 DNA. The D gene is left open where the match is weak. Clone size is given for some rows only: seen once, a few or many times, or a class if the clone is expanded.

v_call: TRBV6-1; d_call: TRBD1; clone_size: few; j_call: TRBJ1-5; cdr3_aa: CASSDKAGQGDQPQHF; cdr3_nt: TGTGCCAGCAGTGATAAAGCGGGACAGGGTGATCAGCCCCAGCATTTT
v_call: TRBV6-1; d_call: TRBD1; clone_size: medium-sized; j_call: TRBJ1-5; cdr3_aa: CASSTSTGATDQPQHF; cdr3_nt: TGTGCCAGCAGTACCTCGACAGGGGCGACGGATCAGCCCCAGCATTTT
v_call: TRBV11-2; d_call: TRBD1; clone_size: many; j_call: TRBJ1-1; cdr3_aa: CASSSDRGTEAFF; cdr3_nt: TGTGCCAGCAGCTCGGACAGGGGGACTGAAGCTTTCTTT
v_call: TRBV4-2; d_call: .; clone_size: .; j_call: TRBJ2-1; cdr3_aa: CASSQGEGSGYNEQFF; cdr3_nt: TGTGCCAGCAGCCAAGGCGAAGGGAGCGGGTACAATGAGCAGTTCTTC
v_call: TRBV29-1; d_call: .; clone_size: many; j_call: TRBJ2-1; cdr3_aa: CSVEPDDAYNEQFF; cdr3_nt: TGCAGCGTTGAACCAGACGACGCGTACAATGAGCAGTTCTTC
v_call: TRBV18; d_call: TRBD2; clone_size: many; j_call: TRBJ2-1; cdr3_aa: CASSPTSGNSYNEQFF; cdr3_nt: TGTGCCAGCTCACCTACTAGCGGTAACTCCTACAATGAGCAGTTCTTC
v_call: TRBV20-1; d_call: .; clone_size: .; j_call: TRBJ2-7; cdr3_aa: CSAIGIQGEQYF; cdr3_nt: TGCAGTGCTATCGGCATCCAGGGCGAGCAGTACTTC
v_call: TRBV11-1; d_call: TRBD2; clone_size: .; j_call: TRBJ2-2; cdr3_aa: CASSSTTSGYTGELFF; cdr3_nt: TGTGCCAGCAGTTCTACGACTAGCGGCTACACCGGGGAGCTGTTTTTT
v_call: TRBV7-3; d_call: .; clone_size: .; j_call: TRBJ2-5; cdr3_aa: CASSPSGTRVTGTQYF; cdr3_nt: TGTGCCAGCAGCCCCTCCGGGACAAGGGTTACGGGGACCCAGTACTTC
v_call: TRBV6-9; d_call: .; clone_size: few; j_call: TRBJ2-5; cdr3_aa: CASSSGESRTQYF; cdr3_nt: TGTGCCAGCAGTTCTGGGGAGTCCCGGACCCAGTACTTC
v_call: TRBV5-1; d_call: TRBD2; clone_size: many; j_call: TRBJ2-2; cdr3_aa: CASSAPAGGSTGELFF; cdr3_nt: TGCGCCAGCAGCGCACCAGCGGGAGGTAGCACCGGGGAGCTGTTTTTT
v_call: TRBV6-5; d_call: TRBD1; clone_size: many; j_call: TRBJ2-5; cdr3_aa: CASSYSSAGGFETQYF; cdr3_nt: TGTGCCAGCAGTTACTCGTCGGCAGGGGGCTTTGAGACCCAGTACTTC
v_call: TRBV9; d_call: .; clone_size: .; j_call: TRBJ1-2; cdr3_aa: CASSVALGF; cdr3_nt: TGTGCCAGCAGCGTAGCTCTTGGCTTC
v_call: TRBV6-1; d_call: TRBD1; clone_size: medium-sized; j_call: TRBJ2-1; cdr3_aa: CASSTGGDEQFF; cdr3_nt: TGTGCCAGCAGTACAGGGGGCGATGAGCAGTTCTTC
v_call: TRBV24-1; d_call: .; clone_size: medium-sized; j_call: TRBJ2-3; cdr3_aa: CATSDLTSTDTQYF; cdr3_nt: TGTGCCACCAGTGACTTGACTAGCACAGATACGCAGTATTTT
v_call: TRBV6-1; d_call: TRBD2; clone_size: medium-sized; j_call: TRBJ2-1; cdr3_aa: CASSGRGVRAYNEQFF; cdr3_nt: TGTGCCAGCAGTGGGCGGGGGGTGAGAGCCTACAATGAGCAGTTCTTC
v_call: TRBV18; d_call: TRBD1; clone_size: many; j_call: TRBJ2-7; cdr3_aa: CASSPQDRGVEQYF; cdr3_nt: TGTGCCAGCTCACCGCAGGACAGGGGTGTCGAGCAGTACTTC
v_call: TRBV19; d_call: .; clone_size: many; j_call: TRBJ2-2; cdr3_aa: CASSIGNINTGELFF; cdr3_nt: TGTGCCAGTAGTATAGGGAACATTAACACCGGGGAGCTGTTTTTT
v_call: TRBV12-3/TRBV12-4; d_call: .; clone_size: few; j_call: TRBJ2-3; cdr3_aa: CASSYGTERADTQYF; cdr3_nt: TGTGCCAGCAGTTACGGGACTGAACGGGCAGATACGCAGTATTTT
v_call: TRBV6-2/TRBV6-3; d_call: TRBD1; clone_size: few; j_call: TRBJ2-7; cdr3_aa: CASSYLGQGGDEQYF; cdr3_nt: TGTGCCAGCAGTTACTTGGGGCAAGGGGGCGACGAGCAGTACTTC
v_call: TRBV27; d_call: TRBD2; clone_size: medium-sized; j_call: TRBJ2-1; cdr3_aa: CASKGGTSGSGEQFF; cdr3_nt: TGTGCCAGCAAAGGAGGGACTAGCGGGAGTGGCGAGCAGTTCTTC
v_call: TRBV2; d_call: .; clone_size: .; j_call: TRBJ2-2; cdr3_aa: CASSEQQGVGGDLFF; cdr3_nt: TGTGCCAGCAGTGAACAGCAGGGCGTCGGCGGGGATCTGTTTTTT
v_call: TRBV5-6; d_call: .; clone_size: many; j_call: TRBJ1-1; cdr3_aa: CASSLGGGTAEAFF; cdr3_nt: TGTGCCAGCAGCCTAGGGGGGGGTACGGCTGAAGCTTTCTTT
v_call: TRBV20-1; d_call: .; clone_size: .; j_call: TRBJ2-7; cdr3_aa: CSASLAGYSYEQYF; cdr3_nt: TGCAGTGCTAGCCTGGCGGGGTACTCCTACGAGCAGTACTTC
v_call: TRBV25-1; d_call: TRBD2; clone_size: many; j_call: TRBJ2-1; cdr3_aa: CASSEGGLAGGYEQFF; cdr3_nt: TGTGCCAGCAGTGAAGGAGGACTAGCGGGTGGGTATGAGCAGTTCTTC
v_call: TRBV13; d_call: TRBD2; clone_size: many; j_call: TRBJ2-1; cdr3_aa: CASSPWGTSGYSSYNEQFF; cdr3_nt: TGTGCCAGCAGCCCTTGGGGGACTAGCGGTTACTCCTCCTACAATGAGCAGTTCTTC
v_call: TRBV9; d_call: TRBD1; clone_size: many; j_call: TRBJ1-2; cdr3_aa: CASSVRDRGLNGYTF; cdr3_nt: TGTGCCAGCAGCGTTCGGGACAGGGGTTTGAATGGCTACACCTTC
v_call: TRBV6-1; d_call: .; clone_size: many; j_call: TRBJ1-1; cdr3_aa: CASSFRGGGTEAFF; cdr3_nt: TGTGCCAGCAGTTTCAGGGGAGGAGGCACTGAAGCTTTCTTT
v_call: TRBV4-1; d_call: TRBD2; clone_size: many; j_call: TRBJ2-3; cdr3_aa: CASSPRTSGSTDTQYF; cdr3_nt: TGCGCCAGCAGCCCTCGGACTAGCGGGAGCACAGATACGCAGTATTTT
v_call: TRBV19; d_call: TRBD1; clone_size: .; j_call: TRBJ1-2; cdr3_aa: CASMGTGLGGYTF; cdr3_nt: TGTGCCAGTATGGGGACAGGGCTCGGTGGCTACACCTTC
v_call: TRBV20-1; d_call: .; clone_size: few; j_call: TRBJ1-6; cdr3_aa: CSASGPLHF; cdr3_nt: TGCAGTGCTAGTGGGCCCCTCCACTTT
v_call: TRBV12-3/TRBV12-4; d_call: .; clone_size: few; j_call: TRBJ1-2; cdr3_aa: CASTRTGPNYGYTF; cdr3_nt: TGTGCCAGCACAAGGACCGGTCCCAACTATGGCTACACCTTC
v_call: TRBV4-2; d_call: .; clone_size: many; j_call: TRBJ2-4; cdr3_aa: CASSPTGNLAKNIQYF; cdr3_nt: TGTGCCAGCAGCCCGACAGGCAACCTAGCCAAAAACATTCAGTACTTC
v_call: TRBV30; d_call: TRBD1; clone_size: many; j_call: TRBJ2-1; cdr3_aa: CAWSVGQGDYNEQFF; cdr3_nt: TGTGCCTGGAGTGTGGGACAGGGGGATTACAATGAGCAGTTCTTC
v_call: TRBV10-3; d_call: .; clone_size: .; j_call: TRBJ1-5; cdr3_aa: CASDTADSNQPQHF; cdr3_nt: TGTGCCTCAGATACAGCCGATAGCAATCAGCCCCAGCATTTT
v_call: TRBV19; d_call: TRBD2; clone_size: many; j_call: TRBJ2-5; cdr3_aa: CASSRGLAGVVETQYF; cdr3_nt: TGTGCCAGTAGTAGGGGACTAGCGGGAGTTGTGGAGACCCAGTACTTC
v_call: TRBV4-1; d_call: TRBD1; clone_size: many; j_call: TRBJ1-2; cdr3_aa: CASSQSRTGGFYGYTF; cdr3_nt: TGCGCCAGCAGCCAATCCCGGACAGGGGGATTCTATGGCTACACCTTC
v_call: TRBV10-3; d_call: TRBD1; clone_size: .; j_call: TRBJ2-2; cdr3_aa: CAISRDRAATGELFF; cdr3_nt: TGTGCCATCAGTAGGGACAGGGCGGCGACAGGGGAGCTGTTTTTT